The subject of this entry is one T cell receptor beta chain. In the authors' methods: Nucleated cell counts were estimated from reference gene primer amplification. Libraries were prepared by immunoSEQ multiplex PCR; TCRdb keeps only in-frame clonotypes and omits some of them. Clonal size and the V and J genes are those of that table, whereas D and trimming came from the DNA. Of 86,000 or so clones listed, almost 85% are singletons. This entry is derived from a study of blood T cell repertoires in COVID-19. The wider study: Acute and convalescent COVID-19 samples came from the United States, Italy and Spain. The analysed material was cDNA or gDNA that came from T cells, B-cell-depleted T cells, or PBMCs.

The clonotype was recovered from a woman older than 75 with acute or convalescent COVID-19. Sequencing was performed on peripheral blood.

CDR3 sequence: CASRRTQGSTNEKLFF. CDR3 bases: TGTGCCAGCAGGAGGACCCAGGGTTCAACTAATGAAAAACTGTTTTTT. The J gene is TRBJ1-4, the V gene TRBV2; D perhaps matches TRBD1 (5 bases). Per germline, CDR1 SNHLY and CDR2 FYNNEI. CDR3 length: 16 amino acids. The V end was cut by 6 bases, the J end by 0 bases, with 14 bases between.